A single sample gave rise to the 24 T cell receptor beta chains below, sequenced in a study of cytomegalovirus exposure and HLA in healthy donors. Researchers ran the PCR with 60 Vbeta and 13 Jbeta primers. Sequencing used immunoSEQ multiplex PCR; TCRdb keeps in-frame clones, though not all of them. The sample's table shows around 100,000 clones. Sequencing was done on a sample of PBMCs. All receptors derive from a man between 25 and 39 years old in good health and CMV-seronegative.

CDR3 in DNA: TGTGCCAGCAGCTCAGGACTAGACGAGGGAGATACGCAGTATTTT. This sequence encodes CASSSGLDEGDTQYF. The rearrangement links TRBV11-3 to TRBJ2-3; TRBD2 aligns across 7 bases. CDR3 length: 15 residues. CDR1 and CDR2 from the germline V gene are SGHNT and YENEEA. V trimming: 4 bases; J trimming: 5 bases; junction bases outside the gene matches: 9. The full variable domain, in which reference TRBV11-3 and TRBJ2-3 provide the parts outside the CDR3, is EAGVVQSPRYKIIEKKQPVAFWCNPISGHNTLYWYLQNLGQGPELLIRYENEEAVDDSQLPKDRFSAERLKGVDSTLKIQPAELGDSAVYLCASSSGLDEGDTQYFGPGTRLTVL.

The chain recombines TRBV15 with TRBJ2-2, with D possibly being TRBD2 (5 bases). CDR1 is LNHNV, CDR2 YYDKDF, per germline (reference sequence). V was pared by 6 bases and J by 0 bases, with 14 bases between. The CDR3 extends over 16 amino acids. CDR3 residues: CATRTRPGANTGELFF. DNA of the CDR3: TGTGCCACCAGAACAAGACCCGGGGCGAACACCGGGGAGCTGTTTTTT.

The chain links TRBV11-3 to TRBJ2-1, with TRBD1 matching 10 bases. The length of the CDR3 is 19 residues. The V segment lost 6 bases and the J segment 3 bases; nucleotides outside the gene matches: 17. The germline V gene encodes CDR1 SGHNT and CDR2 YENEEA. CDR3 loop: CASSRVGVWGTGDYNEQFF. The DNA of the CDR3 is TGTGCCAGCAGTAGAGTAGGGGTATGGGGGACAGGGGACTACAATGAGCAGTTCTTC.

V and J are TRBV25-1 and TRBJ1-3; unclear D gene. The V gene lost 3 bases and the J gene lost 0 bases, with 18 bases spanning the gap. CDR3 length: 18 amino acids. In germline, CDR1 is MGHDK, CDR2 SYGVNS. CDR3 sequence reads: CASSDPPGSLSSGNTIYF. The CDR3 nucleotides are TGTGCCAGCAGTGACCCTCCGGGATCATTGAGCTCTGGAAACACCATATATTTT.

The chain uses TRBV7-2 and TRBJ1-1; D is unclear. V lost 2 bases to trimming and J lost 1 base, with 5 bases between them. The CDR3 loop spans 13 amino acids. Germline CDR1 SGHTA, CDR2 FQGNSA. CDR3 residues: CASSLHSNTEAFF. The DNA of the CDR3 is TGTGCCAGCAGCTTACACTCGAACACTGAAGCTTTCTTT.

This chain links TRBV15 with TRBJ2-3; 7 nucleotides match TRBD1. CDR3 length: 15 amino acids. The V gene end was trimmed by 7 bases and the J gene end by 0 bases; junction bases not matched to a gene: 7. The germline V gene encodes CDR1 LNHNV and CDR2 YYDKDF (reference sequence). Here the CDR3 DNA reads TGTGCCACCACCCCGAGACAGGGAAGCACAGATACGCAGTATTTT. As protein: CATTPRQGSTDTQYF. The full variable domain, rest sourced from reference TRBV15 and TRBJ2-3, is DAMVIQNPRYQVTQFGKPVTLSCSQTLNHNVMYWYQQKSSQAPKLLFHYYDKDFNNEADTPDNFQSRRPNTSFCFLDIRSPGLGDTAMYLCATTPRQGSTDTQYFGPGTRLTVL.

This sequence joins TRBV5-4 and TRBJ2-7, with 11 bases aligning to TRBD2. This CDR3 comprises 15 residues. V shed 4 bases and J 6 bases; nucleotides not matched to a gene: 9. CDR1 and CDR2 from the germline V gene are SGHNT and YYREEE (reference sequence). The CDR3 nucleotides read TGTGCCAGCAGCGCCTTAGCGGGGGGGCCAGGCGAGCAGTACTTC. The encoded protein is CASSALAGGPGEQYF. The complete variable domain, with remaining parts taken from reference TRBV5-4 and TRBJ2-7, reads ETGVTQSPTHLIKTRGQQVTLRCSSQSGHNTVSWYQQALGQGPQFIFQYYREEENGRGNFPPRFSGLQFPNYSSELNVNALELDDSALYLCASSALAGGPGEQYFGPGTRLTVT.

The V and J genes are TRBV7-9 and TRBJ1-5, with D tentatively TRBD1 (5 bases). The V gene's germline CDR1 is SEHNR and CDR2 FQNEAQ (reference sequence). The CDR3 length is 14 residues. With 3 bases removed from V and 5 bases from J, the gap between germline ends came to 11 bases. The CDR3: CASSLDNKYQPQHF. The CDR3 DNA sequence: TGTGCCAGCAGCTTGGACAATAAATATCAGCCCCAGCATTTT.

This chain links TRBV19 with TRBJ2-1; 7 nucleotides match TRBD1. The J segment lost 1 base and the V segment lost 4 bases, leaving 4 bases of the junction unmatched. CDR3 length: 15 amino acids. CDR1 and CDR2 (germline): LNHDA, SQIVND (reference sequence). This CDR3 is CASSNRQGSYNEQFF. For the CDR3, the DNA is TGTGCCAGTAGTAACCGACAGGGATCCTACAATGAGCAGTTCTTC.

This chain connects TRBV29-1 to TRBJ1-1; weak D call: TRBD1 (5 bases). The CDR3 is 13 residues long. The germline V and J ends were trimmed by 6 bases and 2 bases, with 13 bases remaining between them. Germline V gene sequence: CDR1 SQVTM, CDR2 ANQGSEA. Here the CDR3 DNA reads TGCAGCGTCCCCCTGACAGACAACACTGAAGCTTTCTTT. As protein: CSVPLTDNTEAFF.

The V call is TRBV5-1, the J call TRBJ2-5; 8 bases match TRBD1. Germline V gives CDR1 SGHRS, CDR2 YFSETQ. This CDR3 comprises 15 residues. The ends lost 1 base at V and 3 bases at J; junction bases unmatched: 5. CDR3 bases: TGCGCCAGCAGCTTGACAGGGGGGCGGGAAGAGACCCAGTACTTC. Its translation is CASSLTGGREETQYF.

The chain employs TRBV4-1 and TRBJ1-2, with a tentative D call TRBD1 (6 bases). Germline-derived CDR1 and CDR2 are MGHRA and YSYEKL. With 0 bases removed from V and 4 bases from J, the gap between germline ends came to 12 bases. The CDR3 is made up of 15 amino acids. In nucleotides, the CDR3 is TGCGCCAGCAGCCAAGAAGGGGGGGGCGGCTATGGCTACACCTTC. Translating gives CASSQEGGGGYGYTF.

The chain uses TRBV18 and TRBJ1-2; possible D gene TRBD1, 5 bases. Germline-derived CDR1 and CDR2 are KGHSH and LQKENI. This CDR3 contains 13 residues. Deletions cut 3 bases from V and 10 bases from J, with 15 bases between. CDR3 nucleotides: TGTGCCAGCTCACCCCCGGGCAGGGCGGCCTACACCTTC. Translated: CASSPPGRAAYTF.

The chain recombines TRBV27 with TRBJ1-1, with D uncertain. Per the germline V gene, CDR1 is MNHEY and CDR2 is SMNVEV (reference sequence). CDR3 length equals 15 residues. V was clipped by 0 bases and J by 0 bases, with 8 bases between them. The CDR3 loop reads CASSLSRFMNTEAFF. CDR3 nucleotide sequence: TGTGCCAGCAGTTTATCCCGGTTTATGAACACTGAAGCTTTCTTT.

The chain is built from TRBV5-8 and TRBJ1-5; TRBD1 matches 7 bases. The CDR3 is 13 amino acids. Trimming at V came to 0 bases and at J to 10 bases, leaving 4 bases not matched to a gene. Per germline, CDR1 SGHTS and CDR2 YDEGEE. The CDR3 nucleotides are TGTGCCAGCAGCTTGGGACAGGGCGGACCCCAGCATTTT. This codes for CASSLGQGGPQHF.

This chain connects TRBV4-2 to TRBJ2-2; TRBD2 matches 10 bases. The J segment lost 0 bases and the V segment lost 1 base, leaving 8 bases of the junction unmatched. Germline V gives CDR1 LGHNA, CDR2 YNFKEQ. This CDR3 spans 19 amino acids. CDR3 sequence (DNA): TGTGCCAGCAGCCAAGTATTTGTGCTAGCGGGGGCGAACACCGGGGAGCTGTTTTTT. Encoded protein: CASSQVFVLAGANTGELFF.

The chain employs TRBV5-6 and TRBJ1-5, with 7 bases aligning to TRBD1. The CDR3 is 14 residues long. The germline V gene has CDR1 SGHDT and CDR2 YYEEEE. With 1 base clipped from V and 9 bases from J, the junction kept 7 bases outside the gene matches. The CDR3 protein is CASSLRQGGWPQHF. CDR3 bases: TGTGCCAGCAGCTTGAGACAGGGCGGTTGGCCCCAGCATTTT.

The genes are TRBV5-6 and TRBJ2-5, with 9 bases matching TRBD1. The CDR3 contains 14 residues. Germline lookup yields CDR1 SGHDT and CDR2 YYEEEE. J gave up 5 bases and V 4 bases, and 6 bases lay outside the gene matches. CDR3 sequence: CASSIQGAGETQYF. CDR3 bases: TGTGCCAGCAGCATACAGGGGGCGGGTGAGACCCAGTACTTC.

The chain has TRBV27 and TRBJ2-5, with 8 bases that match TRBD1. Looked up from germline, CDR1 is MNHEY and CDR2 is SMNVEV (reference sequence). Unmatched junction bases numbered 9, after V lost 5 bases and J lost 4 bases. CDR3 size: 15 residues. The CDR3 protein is CASSLGQGSRETQYF. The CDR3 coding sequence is TGTGCCAGCAGTCTCGGACAGGGCAGTAGAGAGACCCAGTACTTC.

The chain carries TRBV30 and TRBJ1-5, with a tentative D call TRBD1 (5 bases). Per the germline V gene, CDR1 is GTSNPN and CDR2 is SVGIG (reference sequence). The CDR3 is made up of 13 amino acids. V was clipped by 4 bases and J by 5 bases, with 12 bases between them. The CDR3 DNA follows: TGTGCCTGGAACGACAGAGTCGATCAGCCCCAGCATTTT. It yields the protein CAWNDRVDQPQHF.

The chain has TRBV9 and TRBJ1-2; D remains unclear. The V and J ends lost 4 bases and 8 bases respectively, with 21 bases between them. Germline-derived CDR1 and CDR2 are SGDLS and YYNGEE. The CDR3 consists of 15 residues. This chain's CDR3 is CASSPQEDERQGYTF. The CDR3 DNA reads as TGTGCCAGCAGCCCTCAAGAGGATGAGAGGCAGGGCTACACCTTC.

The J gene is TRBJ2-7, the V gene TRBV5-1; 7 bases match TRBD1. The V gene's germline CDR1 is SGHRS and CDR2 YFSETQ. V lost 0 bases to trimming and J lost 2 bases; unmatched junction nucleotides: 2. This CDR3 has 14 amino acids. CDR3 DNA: TGCGCCAGCAGCTTGGGGGACAGTACCTACGAGCAGTACTTC. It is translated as CASSLGDSTYEQYF.

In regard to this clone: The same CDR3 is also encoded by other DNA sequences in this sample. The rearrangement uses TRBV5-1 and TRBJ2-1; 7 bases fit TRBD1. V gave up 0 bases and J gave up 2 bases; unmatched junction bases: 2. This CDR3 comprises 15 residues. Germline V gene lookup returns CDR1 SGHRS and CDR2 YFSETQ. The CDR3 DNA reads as TGCGCCAGCAGCTTGGGGACAGGTACCTACAATGAGCAGTTCTTC. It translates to CASSLGTGTYNEQFF.

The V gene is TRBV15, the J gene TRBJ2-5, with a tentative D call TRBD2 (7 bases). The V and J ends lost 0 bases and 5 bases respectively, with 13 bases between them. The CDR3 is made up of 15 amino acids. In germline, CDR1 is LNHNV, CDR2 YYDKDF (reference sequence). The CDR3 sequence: CATSREGGLEETQYF. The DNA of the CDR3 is TGTGCCACCAGCAGAGAGGGGGGGCTTGAGGAGACCCAGTACTTC.